The 14 T cell receptor beta chains given below trace back to one sample, sequenced in a study of immune evolution from preneoplasia to lung adenocarcinoma. Repertoires were generated with immunoSEQ multiplex PCR, while TCRdb's copy carries only in-frame clones and drops some. The data hold fewer than 6,000 clones, with about 80% observed a single time. The sample consisted of FFPE minimally invasive lung adenocarcinoma tissue. The receptors stem from a person in their sixties or seventies with lung adenocarcinoma.

This chain connects TRBV18 to TRBJ2-2, with unresolved D. There are 14 residues in the CDR3. Trimming left V 0 bases short and J 5 bases short, with 7 bases between. CDR1 is KGHSH, CDR2 LQKENI, per germline. The CDR3: CASSPPFGTGELFF. CDR3 nucleotides: TGTGCCAGCTCACCACCATTCGGAACCGGGGAGCTGTTTTTT.

This clone was counted once. V gene TRBV2 combines with J gene TRBJ1-1; D gene unclear. From germline, CDR1 is SNHLY and CDR2 FYNNEI. V dropped 9 bases and J dropped 0 bases, with 11 bases sitting between them. This CDR3 comprises 13 residues. Here the CDR3 reads CARAGDMNTEAFF. CDR3 sequence (DNA): TGTGCCAGGGCAGGAGACATGAACACTGAAGCTTTCTTT. The whole variable domain, filled in from reference TRBV2 and TRBJ1-1, reads EPEVTQTPSHQVTQMGQEVILRCVPISNHLYFYWYRQILGQKVEFLVSFYNNEISEKSEIFDDQFSVERPDGSNFTLKIRSTKLEDSAMYFCARAGDMNTEAFFGQGTRLTVV.

The chain uses TRBV14 and TRBJ2-1; D assignment may be TRBD1 or TRBD2 (5 bases each). The germline gives CDR1 SGHDN, CDR2 FVKESK. Trimming took 4 bases from V and 3 from J, leaving 13 bases between them. CDR3 length: 15 amino acids. CDR3 DNA sequence: TGTGCCAGCAGCCGTTTAGCGACAGTCTACAATGAGCAGTTCTTC. This codes for CASSRLATVYNEQFF. The full variable domain, completed using reference TRBV14 and TRBJ2-1, is EAGVTQFPSHSVIEKGQTVTLRCDPISGHDNLYWYRRVMGKEIKFLLHFVKESKQDESGMPNNRFLAERTGGTYSTLKVQPAELEDSGVYFCASSRLATVYNEQFFGPGTRLTVL.

V usage is TRBV5-6 and J usage is TRBJ2-7; TRBD2 aligns across 8 bases. CDR3 length: 14 residues. Per germline, CDR1 SGHDT and CDR2 YYEEEE. Trimming took 6 bases from V and 3 from J; bases not matched to a gene: 8. CDR3 residues: CASNPSGRLYEQYF. DNA of the CDR3: TGTGCCAGCAACCCCAGCGGGAGACTCTACGAGCAGTACTTC.

V and J are TRBV10-3 and TRBJ1-1; 8 nucleotides align to TRBD1. V was pared by 6 bases and J by 0 bases, with 0 bases of the junction left unmatched. The CDR3 extends over 13 amino acids. Germline values: CDR1 ENHRY, CDR2 SYGVKD. CDR3 sequence: CAIRGQVNTEAFF. The CDR3 DNA follows: TGTGCCATCAGGGGACAGGTGAACACTGAAGCTTTCTTT.

The chain carries TRBV11-2 and TRBJ2-7; D not certain. This CDR3 spans 12 amino acids. CDR1 and CDR2 (germline): SGHAT, FQNNGV. Between the trimmed V and J ends, which lost 5 bases and 4 bases, there was a span of 9 bases. The CDR3 protein is CASSHSGYEQYF. CDR3 in DNA: TGTGCCAGCAGCCACTCGGGTTACGAGCAGTACTTC.

The rearrangement links TRBV9 to TRBJ1-1; tentative D call: TRBD1 (5 bases). CDR1 SGDLS and CDR2 YYNGEE come from the germline V gene. The CDR3 totals 13 residues. V was pared by 7 bases and J by 2 bases, with 12 bases between. The CDR3 sequence: CASGARQNTEAFF. CDR3 in DNA: TGTGCCAGCGGGGCCCGACAAAACACTGAAGCTTTCTTT. The variable domain in full, with the rest retrieved from reference TRBV9 and TRBJ1-1, is DSGVTQTPKHLITATGQRVTLRCSPRSGDLSVYWYQQSLDQGLQFLIQYYNGEERAKGNILERFSAQQFPDLHSELNLSSLELGDSALYFCASGARQNTEAFFGQGTRLTVV.

The chain uses TRBV19 and TRBJ1-1, with 7 bases fitting TRBD1. V dropped 6 bases and J dropped 0; count of bases not matched to a gene: 4. This CDR3 has 14 amino acids. CDR1 LNHDA and CDR2 SQIVND come from the germline V gene (reference sequence). CDR3 protein: CASSEGQLNTEAFF. The CDR3 DNA follows: TGTGCCAGTAGCGAGGGACAGCTGAACACTGAAGCTTTCTTT.

The rearrangement links TRBV28 to TRBJ2-1; 7 nucleotides agree with TRBD1. CDR1 is MDHEN, CDR2 SYDVKM, per germline. The V gene end was trimmed by 10 bases and the J gene end by 4 bases; junction bases not matched to a gene: 10. The CDR3 spans 14 residues. The CDR3 bases are TGTGCCACCCTCGGGACAGCAACATACAATGAGCAGTTCTTC. Protein product: CATLGTATYNEQFF.

The J gene is TRBJ2-5, the V gene TRBV7-8; 8 nucleotides line up with TRBD1. With 4 bases clipped from V and 2 bases from J, the junction kept 3 bases outside the gene matches. This CDR3 has 14 amino acids. Germline assignment: CDR1 SGHVS and CDR2 FQNEAQ. The CDR3 sequence is CASSYRTGQETQYF. The CDR3 DNA sequence: TGTGCCAGCAGCTATAGGACAGGGCAAGAGACCCAGTACTTC.

V is TRBV28 and J is TRBJ2-7; either TRBD1 or TRBD2 may supply D (5 bases each). This CDR3 region has 14 residues. Looked up from germline, CDR1 is MDHEN and CDR2 is SYDVKM. V dropped 6 bases and J dropped 4 bases, with 16 bases sitting between them. This CDR3 reads CASRPPGRLYEQYF. Here the CDR3 DNA reads TGTGCCAGCAGACCCCCGGGACGATTATACGAGCAGTACTTC.

The chain links TRBV5-1 to TRBJ2-7, with D maybe TRBD1 (6 bases). The CDR3 totals 15 residues. Germline V CDR1 and CDR2: SGHRS, YFSETQ. Trimming stripped 3 bases from V and 5 bases from J, with 18 bases between. The CDR3 is CASSSNRQARDEQYF. For the CDR3, the DNA is TGCGCCAGCAGCTCCAACCGACAGGCGCGGGACGAGCAGTACTTC.

The chain links TRBV9 to TRBJ2-7; tentative D call: TRBD2 (6 bases). The CDR3 sequence is 14 residues long. Germline CDR1 SGDLS, CDR2 YYNGEE. V lost 1 base and J lost 1, with 9 bases in between. The CDR3 nucleotides read TGTGCCAGCAGCGTAACCAGCGGGTCCTACGAGCAGTACTTC. This translates into CASSVTSGSYEQYF.

V gene TRBV19 combines with J gene TRBJ1-2; D is unresolved. Trimming cost V 1 base and J 4 bases, with 10 bases left between them. The CDR3 extends over 14 amino acids. The germline CDR1 and CDR2 sequences are LNHDA and SQIVND (reference sequence). The CDR3 loop reads CASSIVGTGYGYTF. The CDR3 nucleotides are TGTGCCAGTAGTATAGTGGGAACCGGCTATGGCTACACCTTC.